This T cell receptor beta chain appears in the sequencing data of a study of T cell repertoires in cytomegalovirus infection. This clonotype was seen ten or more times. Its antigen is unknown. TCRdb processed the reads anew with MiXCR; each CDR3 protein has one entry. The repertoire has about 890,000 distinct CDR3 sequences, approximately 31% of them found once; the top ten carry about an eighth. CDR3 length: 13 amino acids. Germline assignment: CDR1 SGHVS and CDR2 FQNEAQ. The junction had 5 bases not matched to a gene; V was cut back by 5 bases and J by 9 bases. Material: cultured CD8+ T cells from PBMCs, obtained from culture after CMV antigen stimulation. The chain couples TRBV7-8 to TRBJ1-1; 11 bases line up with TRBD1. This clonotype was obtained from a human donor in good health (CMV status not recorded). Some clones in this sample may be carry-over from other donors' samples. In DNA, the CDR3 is TGTGCCAGCAGCACAGGACAGGGGGCGCAAGCTTTCTTT. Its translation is CASSTGQGAQAFF.